A single TCR beta chain is shown here with its context. Its antigen is not identified. The data were taken from a study of T cell responses to AZD1222 COVID-19 vaccine. Study-wide results and limits: Repertoire sampling occurred only after the peak T cell response. The reported proportion of spike-specific TCRs targeting unmutated variant regions was nearly half.

The CDR3 has 14 residues. Trimming shortened V by 5 bases and J by 6 bases, and 13 bases separated the two germline ends. Germline-derived CDR1 and CDR2 are MNHEY and SVGEGT. Method: immunoSEQ multiplex PCR; TCRdb's copy keeps in-frame clones and lacks some. The sample lists 68,000 or so clones, more than 70% occurring once. The source of this sequence is an adult in good health. The gene calls are TRBV6-2 or TRBV6-3 and TRBJ2-2; tentative D call: TRBD2 (5 bases). Sequences were derived from peripheral blood, sampled on day 0 of AZD1222 vaccination. The CDR3 DNA reads as TGTGCCAGCAGTACCCGCGAGGGCGCCGGGGAGCTGTTTTTT. Translation gives CASSTREGAGELFF.